The next 17 T cell receptor beta chains were all read from a single sample in a study of blood T cell repertoires in COVID-19. This table comes from immunoSEQ multiplex PCR, and its TCRdb copy is limited to in-frame clones, with some not included. The table shows some 68,000 clones, with nearly 90% occurring only once. The sequenced sample was peripheral blood. The receptors were sampled from a man aged 50 to 59 with active COVID-19.

The chain joins TRBV27 to TRBJ2-7, with no clear D. Germline loops: CDR1 MNHEY, CDR2 SMNVEV (reference sequence). The CDR3 is made up of 13 amino acids. The ends were cut back, 5 bases at V and 2 bases at J, with 10 bases in the middle. This chain's CDR3 is CASSQRVAYEQYF. Written as DNA, the CDR3 is TGTGCCAGCAGTCAACGGGTGGCCTACGAGCAGTACTTC.

The chain joins TRBV4-3 to TRBJ1-2; D unresolved. CDR1 and CDR2 from the germline V gene are LGHNA and YSLEER. Trimming removed 1 base at V and 4 bases at J, with 7 bases between. The CDR3 is 13 amino acids. The CDR3 coding sequence is TGCGCCAGCAGCCAAGGGCGGGGCTATGGCTACACCTTC. As protein: CASSQGRGYGYTF.

The V and J genes are TRBV6-6 and TRBJ1-1; the D is unclear. The germline gives CDR1 MNHNY, CDR2 SVGAGI (reference sequence). CDR3 length: 13 amino acids. V was clipped by 5 bases and J by 1 base, with 8 bases between them. The CDR3 DNA reads TGTGCCAGCAGTGTGAGAGGGAACACTGAAGCTTTCTTT. Its translation: CASSVRGNTEAFF.

The chain uses TRBV12-3 or TRBV12-4 and TRBJ2-2, with D unclear. The CDR3 spans 12 residues. The V end was cut by 6 bases, the J end by 6 bases, with 8 bases between. The CDR3: CASRSLSGELFF. CDR3 nucleotides: TGTGCCAGCAGGTCGTTGTCCGGGGAGCTGTTTTTT.

This chain joins TRBV7-9 and TRBJ2-7; 8 nucleotides line up with TRBD2. CDR1 is SEHNR, CDR2 FQNEAQ, per germline (reference sequence). CDR3 size: 16 residues. V lost 7 bases and J lost 7; bases outside the gene matches: 18. CDR3 region: CASTGRVAGDLKEQYF. In DNA, the CDR3 is TGTGCCAGCACCGGGAGGGTGGCAGGGGACCTTAAGGAGCAGTACTTC.

The chain carries TRBV30 and TRBJ1-1; no definite D call. The V end was cut by 5 bases, the J end by 10 bases, with 20 bases between. Germline CDR1 GTSNPN, CDR2 SVGIG (reference sequence). There are 13 residues in the CDR3. This CDR3 is CAWDSGEGRTAFF. The CDR3 DNA sequence: TGTGCCTGGGACTCTGGGGAGGGTAGGACAGCTTTCTTT. Complete variable domain (other parts from reference TRBV30 and TRBJ1-1): SQTIHQWPATLVQPVGSPLSLECTVEGTSNPNLYWYRQAAGRGLQLLFYSVGIGQISSEVPQNLSASRPQDRQFILSSKKLLLSDSGFYLCAWDSGEGRTAFFGQGTRLTVV.

The chain joins TRBV19 to TRBJ2-2; maybe TRBD1 (6 bases). Germline-derived CDR1 and CDR2 are LNHDA and SQIVND (reference sequence). The ends were cut back, 3 bases at V and 6 bases at J, with 8 bases in the middle. This CDR3 is 13 amino acids long. The DNA for the CDR3 is TGTGCCAGTAGTATTACAGGGTCCGGGGAGCTGTTTTTT. Its protein is CASSITGSGELFF. The full variable domain, completed using reference TRBV19 and TRBJ2-2, is DGGITQSPKYLFRKEGQNVTLSCEQNLNHDAMYWYRQDPGQGLRLIYYSQIVNDFQKGDIAEGYSVSREKKESFPLTVTSAQKNPTAFYLCASSITGSGELFFGEGSRLTVL.

This sequence joins TRBV19 and TRBJ2-3, with a tentative D call TRBD2 (6 bases). The germline CDR1 and CDR2 sequences are LNHDA and SQIVND (reference sequence). The V and J ends lost 5 bases and 0 bases respectively, with 18 bases between them. The CDR3 loop spans 17 amino acids. CDR3: CASSAPRDWVSTDTQYF. The DNA for the CDR3 is TGTGCCAGTAGTGCCCCCCGGGACTGGGTAAGCACAGATACGCAGTATTTT.

This sequence joins TRBV11-2 and TRBJ1-6, with D possibly matching TRBD1 (5 bases). Looked up from germline, CDR1 is SGHAT and CDR2 is FQNNGV. V was pared by 3 bases and J by 4 bases, with 7 bases between. The CDR3 is 14 amino acids. The DNA for the CDR3 is TGTGCCAGCAGCTTGGGGCTGTATAATTCACCCCTCCACTTT. This encodes CASSLGLYNSPLHF.

The rearrangement links TRBV19 to TRBJ2-1; a weak D match, TRBD2 (5 bases). The CDR3 runs to 14 residues. The germline V and J ends were trimmed by 3 bases and 7 bases, with 13 bases remaining between them. Per germline, CDR1 LNHDA and CDR2 SQIVND (reference sequence). This CDR3 is CASSMNPSGNEQFF. The DNA for the CDR3 is TGTGCCAGTAGTATGAACCCGTCGGGGAATGAGCAGTTCTTC.

The gene calls are TRBV7-2 and TRBJ1-2; D perhaps matches TRBD1 (6 bases). Trimming shortened V by 7 bases and J by 3 bases, and 12 bases separated the two germline ends. CDR1 and CDR2 (germline): SGHTA, FQGNSA. The CDR3 sequence is 13 residues long. CDR3 residues: CASTRQAYYGYTF. The CDR3 region has the DNA TGTGCCAGCACCCGACAGGCCTACTATGGCTACACCTTC.

The genes are TRBV27 and TRBJ2-5; 9 bases are shared with TRBD1. Germline CDR1 is MNHEY and CDR2 is SMNVEV (reference sequence). This CDR3 has 17 residues. V lost 4 bases and J lost 1; bases outside the gene matches: 10. The CDR3 nucleotides are TGTGCCAGCAGTTCAGGGACAGGGATGGTGGGCCAAGAGACCCAGTACTTC. Its translation: CASSSGTGMVGQETQYF.

This chain joins TRBV10-3 and TRBJ1-6, with 8 nucleotides matching TRBD1. This CDR3 contains 14 residues. J lost 9 bases, V lost 4 bases, and 5 bases had no gene match. Per germline, CDR1 ENHRY and CDR2 SYGVKD. The DNA for the CDR3 is TGTGCCATCAGTGGACAGGGGATCGGTTCACCCCTCCACTTT. Its translation is CAISGQGIGSPLHF.

The rearrangement uses TRBV20-1 and TRBJ1-2; 11 bases are a match to TRBD1. CDR1 is DFQATT, CDR2 SNEGSKA, per germline (reference sequence). The CDR3 length is 13 residues. The V and J ends lost 3 bases and 6 bases, in that order; junction bases with no gene match: 3. For the CDR3, the DNA is TGCAGTGCTAGTTGGGGACAGGGGGATGGCTACACCTTC. This gives the protein CSASWGQGDGYTF.

The chain carries TRBV27 and TRBJ1-5; 8 bases match TRBD1. The CDR3 has 14 residues. V shed 6 bases and J 6 bases; nucleotides not matched to a gene: 7. Germline CDR1 and CDR2: MNHEY and SMNVEV (reference sequence). The DNA for the CDR3 is TGTGCCAGCAGGGGAGACAGGGGAGCTCAGCCCCAGCATTTT. Translating gives CASRGDRGAQPQHF.

The V gene is TRBV2, the J gene TRBJ2-2; 9 bases map to TRBD1. CDR3 length: 15 residues. Per the germline V gene, CDR1 is SNHLY and CDR2 is FYNNEI. V shed 4 bases and J 7 bases; nucleotides not matched to a gene: 7. The CDR3 region has the DNA TGTGCCAGCAGTGCCCGAAGACAGGGGGTCGGGGAGCTGTTTTTT. Translated: CASSARRQGVGELFF.

The rearrangement links TRBV7-9 to TRBJ1-4; 9 positions agree with TRBD1. CDR1 is SEHNR and CDR2 is FQNEAQ in the germline V gene (reference sequence). The CDR3 is 17 amino acids. J gave up 5 bases and V 1 base, and 8 bases lay outside the gene matches. CDR3 in amino acids: CASSLGGTGIRNEKLFF. The CDR3 region has the DNA TGTGCCAGCAGCTTAGGCGGGACAGGGATTCGGAATGAAAAACTGTTTTTT.